These 15 T cell receptor beta chains were all obtained from the same sample, sequenced in a study of blood T cell repertoires in COVID-19 (dated by TCRdb to about 2020). Libraries were prepared through the immunoSEQ multiplex PCR assay. The source is immuneACCESS, and TCRdb retained only in-frame sequences with V and J called. Part of the clones is not carried over; for the studies checked, unresolved V genes explain less than half of this, and the remainder is unexplained. This sample comprises 150,000 to 200,000 clones, roughly four fifths of them detected only once. The top ten hold under 10% of the sample. Sequenced material: peripheral blood. These receptor sequences come from a woman in her seventies with COVID-19, enrolled during active disease.

Only one count was recorded for this clone. This chain uses TRBV5-1 with TRBJ1-3, with D maybe TRBD1 (5 bases). CDR1 is SGHRS and CDR2 is YFSETQ in the germline V gene. V lost 0 bases and J 1 base, leaving 11 bases between the germline ends. This CDR3 comprises 16 residues. The CDR3 DNA follows: TGCGCCAGCAGCTTGGGTCGGGGGTTGTCTGGAAACACCATATATTTT. It is translated as CASSLGRGLSGNTIYF.

This clone occurred once. The chain links TRBV7-2 to TRBJ2-7; a weak D match, TRBD2 (6 bases). CDR1 and CDR2 from the germline V gene are SGHTA and FQGNSA. Trimming took 8 bases from V and 6 from J, leaving 17 bases between them. The CDR3 sequence is 13 residues long. Here the CDR3 DNA reads TGTGCCAGCGGATCGGCGCAGGGAGGCGAGCAGTACTTC. Its protein is CASGSAQGGEQYF.

This rearrangement joins TRBV28 to TRBJ1-3, with D unclear. Germline lookup yields CDR1 MDHEN and CDR2 SYDVKM. V was cut by 5 bases and J by 4 bases, with 12 bases left in between. The length of the CDR3 is 14 residues. Here the CDR3 reads CASSPQSYGNTIYF. DNA of the CDR3: TGTGCCAGCAGTCCACAGTCGTACGGAAACACCATATATTTT.

V gene TRBV28 combines with J gene TRBJ1-5; 10 bases map to TRBD1. Germline CDR1 MDHEN, CDR2 SYDVKM. The CDR3 has 16 residues. J gave up 1 base and V 6 bases, and 6 bases lay outside the gene matches. Here the CDR3 reads CASRWRQGASNQPQHF. The CDR3 nucleotides read TGTGCCAGCAGATGGCGACAGGGGGCGAGCAATCAGCCCCAGCATTTT.

The chain employs TRBV3-1 (or the pseudogene TRBV3-2) and TRBJ2-3; D unresolved. The germline V gene encodes CDR1 LGHDT and CDR2 YNNKEL (reference sequence). The CDR3 loop spans 14 amino acids. V gave up 0 bases and J gave up 1 base, with 5 bases separating them. CDR3 protein: CASSQDYRTDTQYF. The CDR3, as DNA: TGTGCCAGCAGCCAAGATTATCGCACAGATACGCAGTATTTT.

The chain couples TRBV18 to TRBJ2-5; 7 bases agree with TRBD2. CDR1 and CDR2 from the germline V gene are KGHSH and LQKENI. The CDR3 is made up of 13 amino acids. J gave up 4 bases and V 3 bases, and 2 bases lay outside the gene matches. The CDR3 bases are TGTGCCAGCTCACCTTTAGCGGGAGAGACCCAGTACTTC. Its protein is CASSPLAGETQYF.

V is TRBV6-6 and J is TRBJ2-3; the D gene is possibly TRBD2 (5 bases). V was shortened by 8 bases and J by 0 bases, with 15 bases between the two germline ends. The germline V gene encodes CDR1 MNHNY and CDR2 SVGAGI (reference sequence). This CDR3 is 15 amino acids long. The DNA of the CDR3 is TGTGCCAGCGCCGCAACTAGGACTAGCACAGATACGCAGTATTTT. Its protein is CASAATRTSTDTQYF.

The rearrangement uses TRBV29-1 and TRBJ2-7, with D perhaps TRBD2 (5 bases). There are 13 residues in the CDR3. From germline, CDR1 is SQVTM and CDR2 ANQGSEA. The V end was cut by 7 bases, the J end by 3 bases, with 16 bases between. The CDR3, as DNA: TGCAGCGCCACCGGGGTAGCCGTCTACGAGCAGTACTTC. Translation gives CSATGVAVYEQYF.

The chain uses TRBV5-1 and TRBJ1-2; no clear D. From germline, CDR1 is SGHRS and CDR2 YFSETQ. The CDR3 spans 14 residues. Trimming left V 0 bases short and J 4 bases short, with 10 bases between. This chain's CDR3 is CASSLEIPSYGYTF. The CDR3 DNA follows: TGCGCCAGCAGCTTGGAAATCCCGTCCTATGGCTACACCTTC.

This clone was counted many times. The gene calls are TRBV11-2 and TRBJ1-6; no reliable D call. The CDR3 consists of 14 residues. CDR1 and CDR2 from the germline V gene are SGHAT and FQNNGV. The V gene lost 3 bases and the J gene lost 10 bases, with 13 bases spanning the gap. The CDR3 DNA is TGTGCCAGCAGCTTCTCCTCGGGAGGCTCACCCCTCCACTTT. This translates into CASSFSSGGSPLHF. Complete variable domain (other parts from reference TRBV11-2 and TRBJ1-6): EAGVAQSPRYKIIEKRQSVAFWCNPISGHATLYWYQQILGQGPKLLIQFQNNGVVDDSQLPKDRFSAERLKGVDSTLKIQPAKLEDSAVYLCASSFSSGGSPLHFGNGTRLTVT.

V gene TRBV7-2 combines with J gene TRBJ2-1; 12 positions match TRBD2. The V gene's germline CDR1 is SGHTA and CDR2 FQGNSA. J lost 6 bases, V lost 3 bases, and 15 bases had no gene match. The CDR3 loop spans 19 amino acids. The CDR3 DNA reads TGTGCCAGCAGCTTTACGGGGGGGTTTAGGACTAGCGGGACCAATGAGCAGTTCTTC. This codes for CASSFTGGFRTSGTNEQFF. The full variable domain, completed using reference TRBV7-2 and TRBJ2-1, is GAGVSQSPSNKVTEKGKDVELRCDPISGHTALYWYRQSLGQGLEFLIYFQGNSAPDKSGLPSDRFSAERTGGSVSTLTIQRTQQEDSAVYLCASSFTGGFRTSGTNEQFFGPGTRLTVL.

The chain has TRBV19 and TRBJ2-2; 13 nucleotides agree with TRBD2. V lost 7 bases, J lost 4 bases, and 9 bases stayed unmatched. This CDR3 region has 17 residues. Germline V gives CDR1 LNHDA, CDR2 SQIVND (reference sequence). CDR3 amino acids: CASNPRLAGGGTGELFF. The CDR3 DNA reads TGTGCCAGTAACCCAAGACTAGCGGGAGGAGGCACCGGGGAGCTGTTTTTT. Together with reference TRBV19 and TRBJ2-2, the CDR3 gives the full variable domain: DGGITQSPKYLFRKEGQNVTLSCEQNLNHDAMYWYRQDPGQGLRLIYYSQIVNDFQKGDIAEGYSVSREKKESFPLTVTSAQKNPTAFYLCASNPRLAGGGTGELFFGEGSRLTVL.

The rearrangement uses TRBV6-5 and TRBJ2-4; no definite D call. The length of the CDR3 is 14 residues. The germline V gene has CDR1 MNHEY and CDR2 SVGAGI. Trimming removed 6 bases from V and 0 bases from J, with 9 bases in between. The CDR3 nucleotides are TGTGCCAGCAGACAACAGCTAGCCAAAAACATTCAGTACTTC. This sequence encodes CASRQQLAKNIQYF.

The chain employs TRBV7-2 and TRBJ2-1; 15 positions match TRBD2. There are 15 residues in the CDR3. Germline V gives CDR1 SGHTA, CDR2 FQGNSA. Trimming cost V 6 bases and J 9 bases; bases outside gene matches: 6. The CDR3 loop is CASSQGLAGGGEQFF. CDR3 nucleotides: TGTGCCAGCAGTCAAGGACTAGCGGGAGGGGGTGAGCAGTTCTTC.

The J gene is TRBJ2-7, the V gene TRBV5-1; a possible D gene is TRBD1 (7 bases). Looked up from germline, CDR1 is SGHRS and CDR2 is YFSETQ. The V end lost 0 bases, the J end lost 2 bases, and 12 bases lay between the germline ends. The CDR3 loop spans 15 amino acids. This CDR3 reads CASSLAQGGPYEQYF. In nucleotides, the CDR3 is TGCGCCAGCAGCTTGGCCCAGGGGGGCCCCTACGAGCAGTACTTC.